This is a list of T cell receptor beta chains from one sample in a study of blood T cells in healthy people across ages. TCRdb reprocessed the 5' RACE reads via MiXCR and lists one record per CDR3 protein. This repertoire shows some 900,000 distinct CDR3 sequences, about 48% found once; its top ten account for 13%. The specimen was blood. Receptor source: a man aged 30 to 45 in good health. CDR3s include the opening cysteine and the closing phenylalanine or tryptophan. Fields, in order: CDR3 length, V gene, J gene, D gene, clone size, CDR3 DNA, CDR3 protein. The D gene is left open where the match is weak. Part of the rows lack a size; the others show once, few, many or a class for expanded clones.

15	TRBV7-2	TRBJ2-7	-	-	TGTGCCAGCAGCTTAGATCCGGAACCTCCCTACGAGCAGTACTTC	CASSLDPEPPYEQYF
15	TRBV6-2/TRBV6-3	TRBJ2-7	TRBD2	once	TGTGCCAGCAGCCGGCGGGGGGGGAGCTCCTACGAGCAGTACTTC	CASSRRGGSSYEQYF
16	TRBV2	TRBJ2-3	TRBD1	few	TGTGCCAGCAGTGAAGGGACAGGGGTTATCCCAGATACGCAGTATTTT	CASSEGTGVIPDTQYF
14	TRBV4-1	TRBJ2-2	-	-	TGCGCCAGCAGCCAGCAGGGGGGAACCGGGGAGCTGTTTTTT	CASSQQGGTGELFF
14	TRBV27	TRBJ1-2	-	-	TGTGCCAGCACTCCCGTCGGCAGGGGCTATGGCTACACCTTC	CASTPVGRGYGYTF
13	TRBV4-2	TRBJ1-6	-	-	TGTGCCAGCAGCCAAGATTGGTCCTCACCCCTCCACTTT	CASSQDWSSPLHF
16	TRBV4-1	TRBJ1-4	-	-	TGCGCCAGCAGCCAGGTAGGGGCAGGGTTGGATGAAAAACTGTTTTTT	CASSQVGAGLDEKLFF
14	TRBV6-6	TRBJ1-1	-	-	TGTGCCAGCAGGTTCACAGCTATGAACACTGAAGCTTTCTTT	CASRFTAMNTEAFF
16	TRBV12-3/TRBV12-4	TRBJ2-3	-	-	TGTGCCAGCAGTTTAAGCAGCGCAAGTAGCACAGATACGCAGTATTTT	CASSLSSASSTDTQYF
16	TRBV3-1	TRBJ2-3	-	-	TGTGCCAGCAGCCAAGAAGACAACCTTAGCACAGATACGCAGTATTTT	CASSQEDNLSTDTQYF
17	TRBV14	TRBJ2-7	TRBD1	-	TGTGCCAGCAGCCAAAAGACAGGGATTAATAGGACGTACGAGCAGTACTTC	CASSQKTGINRTYEQYF
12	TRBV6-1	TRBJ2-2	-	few	TGTGCCAGCAGTGATTTTCCCGGGGAGCTGTTTTTT	CASSDFPGELFF
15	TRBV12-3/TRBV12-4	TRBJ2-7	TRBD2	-	TGTGCCAGCAGTTTAGTAAACGGGGGGGCCTTCGAGCAGTACTTC	CASSLVNGGAFEQYF
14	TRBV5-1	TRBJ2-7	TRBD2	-	TGCGCCAGCAGCTTCGGGGGGGAAGCCTACGAGCAGTACTTC	CASSFGGEAYEQYF
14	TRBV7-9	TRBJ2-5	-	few	TGTGCCAGCAGCGTCTGGGCCCTCCAAGAGACCCAGTACTTC	CASSVWALQETQYF
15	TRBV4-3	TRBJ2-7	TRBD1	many	TGCGCCAGCAGCCAAGCGGGCAGGGGGATATACGAGCAGTACTTC	CASSQAGRGIYEQYF
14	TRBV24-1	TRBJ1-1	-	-	TGTGCCACCAGAGAAGACGGTGAGAACACTGAAGCTTTCTTT	CATREDGENTEAFF
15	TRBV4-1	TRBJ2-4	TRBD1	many	TGCGCCAGCAGCCACCCCGGGACAGGGGGAAACATTCAGTACTTC	CASSHPGTGGNIQYF
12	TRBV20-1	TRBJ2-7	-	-	TGCAGTGCTACAGGGATGGCCTACGAGCAGTACTTC	CSATGMAYEQYF
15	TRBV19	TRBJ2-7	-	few	TGTGCCAGTAGTCCAGGGACTGATAGCGCCTACGAGCAGTACTTC	CASSPGTDSAYEQYF
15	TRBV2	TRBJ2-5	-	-	TGTGCCAGCAGTGAAGGGACAGCACCACAAGAGACCCAGTACTTC	CASSEGTAPQETQYF
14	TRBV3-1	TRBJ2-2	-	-	TGTGCCAGCAGCCAAGTATCTGGCACCGGGGAGCTGTTTTTT	CASSQVSGTGELFF
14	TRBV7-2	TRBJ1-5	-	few	TGTGCCAGCAGCCGGAATCAGGGGAATCAGCCCCAGCATTTT	CASSRNQGNQPQHF
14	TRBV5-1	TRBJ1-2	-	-	TGCGCCAGCAGCCCGGGGAACAGTAACTATGGCTACACCTTC	CASSPGNSNYGYTF
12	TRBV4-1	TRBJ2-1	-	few	TGCGCCAGCAGCCCGTTGGCGGGAACCCAGTTCTTC	CASSPLAGTQFF
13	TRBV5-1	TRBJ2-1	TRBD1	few	TGCGCCAGCAGAGGGACAGGGGGAAATGAGCAGTTCTTC	CASRGTGGNEQFF
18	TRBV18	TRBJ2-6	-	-	TGTGCCAGCTCACCACCTAGCCAGGGATACTCTGGGGCCAACGTCCTGACTTTC	CASSPPSQGYSGANVLTF
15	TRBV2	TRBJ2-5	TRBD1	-	TGTGCCAGCAGTGAGGACAGGGGGCTTCCAGAGACCCAGTACTTC	CASSEDRGLPETQYF
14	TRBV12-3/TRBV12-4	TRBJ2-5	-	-	TGTGCCAGCAGTTTAGGGCACGACCAAGAGACCCAGTACTTC	CASSLGHDQETQYF
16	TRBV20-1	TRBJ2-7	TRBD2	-	TGCAGTGCTAGCTTCTATGCGACTAGCAACTACTACGAGCAGTACTTC	CSASFYATSNYYEQYF
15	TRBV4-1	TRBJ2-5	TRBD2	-	TGCGCCAGCAGCCAATGGGGGGGGACCCAAGAGACCCAGTACTTC	CASSQWGGTQETQYF
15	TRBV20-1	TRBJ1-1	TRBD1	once	TGCAGTGCTAGAAAACAGGGGGCGTGTTGCACTGAAGCTTTCTTT	CSARKQGACCTEAFF
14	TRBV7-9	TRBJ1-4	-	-	TGTGCCAGCAGCTTTTCGGGGGCCGATGAAAAACTGTTTTTT	CASSFSGADEKLFF
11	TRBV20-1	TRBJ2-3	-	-	TGCAGTGCTCCCGAGGGAAATACGCAGTATTTT	CSAPEGNTQYF
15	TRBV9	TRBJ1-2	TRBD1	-	TGTGCCAGCAGCGTAGCAGGACAGGGGCCCTATGGCTACACCTTC	CASSVAGQGPYGYTF
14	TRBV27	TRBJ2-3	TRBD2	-	TGTGCCAGCAGGGGACTAGACGGTCCAGATACGCAGTATTTT	CASRGLDGPDTQYF
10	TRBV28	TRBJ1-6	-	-	TGTGCCAGCAGTAAGGGTCCCCTCCACTTT	CASSKGPLHF
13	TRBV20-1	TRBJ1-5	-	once	TGCAGTGCTAGAACCGACGGGCCCCAGCCCCAGCATTTT	CSARTDGPQPQHF
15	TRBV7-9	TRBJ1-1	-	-	TGTGCCAGCAGCTCCCAGGGGCCCCTGAACACTGAAGCTTTCTTT	CASSSQGPLNTEAFF
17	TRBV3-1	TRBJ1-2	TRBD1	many	TGTGCCAGCAGCCAAGAATATTCAGGGGGCTTGGACTATGGCTACACCTTC	CASSQEYSGGLDYGYTF
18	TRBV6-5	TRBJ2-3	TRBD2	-	TGTGCCAGCAGTTACACGACTAAGCGGGGGGCCAACACAGATACGCAGTATTTT	CASSYTTKRGANTDTQYF
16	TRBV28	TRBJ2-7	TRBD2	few	TGTGCCAGCAGTTTGGGGAGGGACCGAGAAGGATACGAGCAGTACTTC	CASSLGRDREGYEQYF
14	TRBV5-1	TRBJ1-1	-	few	TGTGCCAGCAGTTTAACGGTCAGGAACACTGAAGCTTTCTTT	CASSLTVRNTEAFF
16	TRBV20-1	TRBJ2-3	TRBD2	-	TGCAGTGCTAGAGATCCCAGCGGGGGGCGCGCAGATACGCAGTATTTT	CSARDPSGGRADTQYF
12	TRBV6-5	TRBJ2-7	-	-	TGTGCCAGCAATCAAGGGACCTGCGAGCAGTACTTC	CASNQGTCEQYF
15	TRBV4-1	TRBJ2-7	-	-	TGCGCCAGCAGCCAAGAGAGAGCGGGTTTCTACGAGCAGTACTTC	CASSQERAGFYEQYF
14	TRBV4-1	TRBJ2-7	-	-	TGCGCCAGCAGCCAAGATCCCACACCCTACGAGCAGTACTTC	CASSQDPTPYEQYF
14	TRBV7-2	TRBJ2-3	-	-	TGTGCCAGCAGCTTCGGTGGGGGTAGGGATACGCAGTATTTT	CASSFGGGRDTQYF
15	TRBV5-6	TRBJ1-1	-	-	TGTGCCAGCGGCTACAGGGTGACAATGAACACTGAAGCTTTCTTT	CASGYRVTMNTEAFF
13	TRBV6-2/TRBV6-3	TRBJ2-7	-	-	TGTGCCAGCAGGGGGCCCTCCCCCAATGAGCAGTACTTC	CASRGPSPNEQYF
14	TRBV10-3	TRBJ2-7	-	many	TGTGCCATCAGTGAAGTAGGCAGGAGCCACGAGCAGTACTTC	CAISEVGRSHEQYF
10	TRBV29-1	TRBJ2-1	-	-	TGCAGCGGCTCCTACAATGAGCAGTTCTTC	CSGSYNEQFF
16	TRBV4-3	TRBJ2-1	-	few	TGCGCCAGCAGCCAAGAACCCCAGCTGGCCATCTATGAGCAGTTCTTC	CASSQEPQLAIYEQFF
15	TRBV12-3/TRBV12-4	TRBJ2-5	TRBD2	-	TGTGCCAGCAGTTTAAGGAGCGGGGCTTACAATGAGCAGTACTTC	CASSLRSGAYNEQYF
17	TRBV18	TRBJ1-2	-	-	TGTGCCAGCTCACCACTACAGTTCGAACTTGGATATTATGGCTACACCTTC	CASSPLQFELGYYGYTF
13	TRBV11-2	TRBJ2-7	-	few	TGTGCCAGCAGCCTCTCTGACCGATACGAGCAGTACTTC	CASSLSDRYEQYF
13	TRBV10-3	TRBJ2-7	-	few	TGTGCCATCAGTGTGACAGGCTCCTACGAGCAGTACTTC	CAISVTGSYEQYF
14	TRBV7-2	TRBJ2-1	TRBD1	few	TGTGCCAGCAGCCCCGGGACAGGGGTCTACGAGCAGTTCTTC	CASSPGTGVYEQFF
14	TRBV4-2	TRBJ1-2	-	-	TGTGCCAGCAGCCAGCCCCAGGATGAAGGGGGCTACACCTTC	CASSQPQDEGGYTF
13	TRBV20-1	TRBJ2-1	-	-	TGCAGTGCTAGAGACGGGTATTACAATGAGCAGTTCTTC	CSARDGYYNEQFF